This TCR beta chain was documented in a study of T-cell reconstitution after alpha-beta-depleted transplantation in children (dated by TCRdb to about 2016). Background for the entire study: Using TCR repertoire profiling, the study followed T-cell immune reconstitution in a quantitative way in children after TCRalphabeta/CD19-depleted allogeneic hematopoietic cell transplantation.

In the paper's terms, the treatment or condition label means: allogeneic hematopoietic cell transplantation with graft depleted of TCRalphabeta T cells and CD19 B cells. TCRalphabeta/CD19-depleted allogeneic hematopoietic cell grafts were given to the transplant recipients, all of whom were children. Points the paper makes about the study in general: The apparently early recovery of alphabetaT-cell counts about two months after transplant reportedly depended on only several hundred rapidly expanded clones that came from non-depleted graft cells. In some patients, the high TCRbeta diversity seen at day 60 was put down to recipient T cells and intrathymic progenitors that had survived conditioning. The frequencies of hyperexpanded clones fell over the following months, and after one year, T-cell counts and TCRbeta diversity were mostly attributed to newly produced T cells.

The receptor library was made with PCR. Sequenced using an Illumina HiSeq 2500. TCR library preparation used molecular barcoding, with unique molecular identifiers applied to normalize quantification of the TCRbeta repertoire. The raw public data were reprocessed by TCRdb itself: fastp quality trimming at Q25, MiXCR clonotype calling, in-frame beta chains only. CDR3 protein sequences are deduplicated, and each keeps its most common genes and DNA. This sample lists around 17,000 distinct CDR3 sequences; 5% to 5.5% were detected once. The ten largest make up 5.5% to 7.5% of the sample. This clonotype has a count of ten or more. The clone's antigen remains unknown. Base qualities are not provided; no much larger clone lies one nucleotide away. Taken from cysteine to phenylalanine, the CDR3 has 14 residues. Of all the DNA, just the CDR3 is kept, 42 bases in frame from base 1. V drops 0 bases and J drops 7 bases, leaving 9 bases in between. The CDR1 and CDR2 encoded by the germline V gene (reference sequence) are MNHEY and SMNVEV.

The rearrangement joined TRBV27 to TRBJ2-2; TRBD1 could be the D gene, as 6 bases match. The origin of this receptor is a boy aged 5 to 17 with acute lymphoblastic leukemia, due to receive a stem cell transplant. Source: PBMCs, taken before TCRalphabeta/CD19-depleted stem cell transplant. The DNA sequence is as follows: TGTGCCAGCAGTTTATCCAGGGGAATCGGGGAGCTGTTTTTT. Its translation reads: CASSLSRGIGELFF.